These 14 T cell receptor beta chains were sequenced from one sample in a study of identifying expanded T cells in peripheral blood. Clones were read by immunoSEQ multiplex PCR, and TCRdb kept only the in-frame ones, dropping some. Of 100,000 to 150,000 clones listed, 86% are singletons. The material sequenced was blood. The source of these receptors is a person aged 18-70 years in good health.

This clone was counted ten times or more. This sequence joins TRBV5-1 and TRBJ2-2, with D possibly TRBD1 on 6 matching bases. There are 15 residues in the CDR3. Germline V gene sequence: CDR1 SGHRS, CDR2 YFSETQ. Trimming removed 2 bases from V and 4 bases from J, with 12 bases in between. The CDR3 reads CASSFVQGSTGELFF. In nucleotides, the CDR3 is TGCGCCAGCAGCTTCGTGCAGGGGAGCACCGGGGAGCTGTTTTTT.

The chain is built from TRBV5-4 and TRBJ1-1, with D uncertain. Trimming removed 4 bases from V and 7 bases from J, with 14 bases in between. The germline gives CDR1 SGHNT, CDR2 YYREEE (reference sequence). The CDR3 sequence is 13 residues long. The CDR3 DNA sequence: TGTGCCAGCAGCGCAATTACCCTAGATGAAGCTTTCTTT. This gives the protein CASSAITLDEAFF.

V usage is TRBV19 and J usage is TRBJ1-1, with D maybe TRBD1 (6 bases). The CDR3 length is 12 residues. CDR1 and CDR2 (germline): LNHDA, SQIVND (reference sequence). Trimming shortened V by 6 bases and J by 8 bases, and 13 bases separated the two germline ends. This CDR3 reads CASSVTGREAFF. The CDR3 nucleotides are TGTGCCAGTAGCGTTACAGGGAGGGAAGCTTTCTTT.

This clone was recorded only once. V is TRBV13 and J is TRBJ2-4; TRBD2 matches 12 bases. Germline assignment: CDR1 PRHDT and CDR2 FYEKMQ (reference sequence). J gave up 0 bases and V 5 bases, and 8 bases lay outside the gene matches. The length of the CDR3 is 18 residues. CDR3 nucleotides: TGTGCCAGCAGCGAATTTCGGACTAGCGGGGTAGCCAAAAACATTCAGTACTTC. Translating gives CASSEFRTSGVAKNIQYF.

This chain links TRBV9 with TRBJ2-1, with D maybe TRBD1 (6 bases). The germline gives CDR1 SGDLS, CDR2 YYNGEE. This CDR3 contains 16 residues. Trimming stripped 3 bases from V and 4 bases from J, with 17 bases between. Here the CDR3 DNA reads TGTGCCAGCAGCGCCGAGATATATACAGGGTACAATGAGCAGTTCTTC. This gives the protein CASSAEIYTGYNEQFF. The whole variable domain, remainder taken from reference TRBV9 and TRBJ2-1, is DSGVTQTPKHLITATGQRVTLRCSPRSGDLSVYWYQQSLDQGLQFLIQYYNGEERAKGNILERFSAQQFPDLHSELNLSSLELGDSALYFCASSAEIYTGYNEQFFGPGTRLTVL.

The V and J genes are TRBV5-5 and TRBJ1-6, with D perhaps TRBD1 (5 bases). The CDR3 has 15 amino acids. Germline lookup yields CDR1 SGHKS and CDR2 YYEKEE (reference sequence). V lost 6 bases and J lost 7, with 17 bases in between. The CDR3 coding sequence is TGTGCCAGCATCCCCAGGGTAGGATTGAATTCACCCCTCCACTTT. It is translated as CASIPRVGLNSPLHF. Full variable domain (missing parts from reference TRBV5-5 and TRBJ1-6): DAGVTQSPTHLIKTRGQQVTLRCSPISGHKSVSWYQQVLGQGPQFIFQYYEKEERGRGNFPDRFSARQFPNYSSELNVNALLLGDSALYLCASIPRVGLNSPLHFGNGTRLTVT.

A remark on this clone: Sequence at one end of the junction differs from germline and may be a read error. V and J are TRBV2 and TRBJ1-2; TRBD1 might be the D (5 bases). The CDR3 runs 13 residues. Germline assignment: CDR1 SNHLY and CDR2 FYNNEI. In DNA form, the CDR3 reads TGTGCCAGCAGAGAAGGGGAAAACTATGGCTACACCTTC. Amino acids: CASREGENYGYTF.

The chain has TRBV4-3 and TRBJ2-2; a weak D match, TRBD1 (6 bases). The CDR3 runs to 16 residues. Trimming shortened V by 4 bases and J by 2 bases, and 14 bases separated the two germline ends. In germline, CDR1 is LGHNA, CDR2 YSLEER. CDR3 nucleotides: TGCGCCAGCAGCCTCCGGACAGCGCCTAACACCGGGGAGCTGTTTTTT. Translation gives CASSLRTAPNTGELFF.

Concerning this clone itself: The sample holds other DNA sequences that translate to the same CDR3. The gene calls are TRBV25-1 and TRBJ2-5, with D possibly being TRBD2 (5 bases). Looked up from germline, CDR1 is MGHDK and CDR2 is SYGVNS. V was clipped by 8 bases and J by 4 bases, with 11 bases between them. The CDR3 covers 12 residues. CDR3 DNA: TGTGCCAGCCGACGCGGAGGAGAGACCCAGTACTTC. Residues: CASRRGGETQYF.

As concerns this clone: At one of its ends the junction is not consistent with the germline gene, which may arise from a read error. The chain is built from TRBV28 and TRBJ1-1; no definite D call. This CDR3 is 14 amino acids long. The germline V gene has CDR1 MDHEN and CDR2 SYDVKM. As DNA, the CDR3 is TGTGCCAGCAGGTCACCACCGGTGAACGCTGAAGCTTTCTTT. It yields the protein CASRSPPVNAEAFF. Filled out from reference TRBV28 and TRBJ1-1, the complete variable domain reads DVKVTQSSRYLVKRTGEKVFLECVQDMDHENMFWYRQDPGLGLRLIYFSYDVKMKEKGDIPEGYSVSREKKERFSLILESASTNQTSMYLCASRSPPVNAEAFFGQGTRLTVV.

In DNA, the CDR3 is TGCGCCAGCAGCCAAAACGCCGAGCAGTACTTC. Its translation: CASSQNAEQYF. This chain links TRBV4-1 with TRBJ2-7; unclear D gene. The CDR3 covers 11 residues. Trimming removed 2 bases at V and 6 bases at J, with 5 bases between. Germline V gives CDR1 MGHRA, CDR2 YSYEKL.

The rearrangement links TRBV9 to TRBJ1-4; D gene unclear. This CDR3 is 14 amino acids long. The germline gives CDR1 SGDLS, CDR2 YYNGEE. Trimming took 3 bases from V and 10 from J, leaving 16 bases between them. CDR3 DNA sequence: TGTGCCAGCAGCGAAAGTCCCGGGGAGGTAAAACTGTTTTTT. This codes for CASSESPGEVKLFF.

Written as DNA, the CDR3 is TGTGCCAGCTCTTATGACGGCAATCAGCCCCAGCATTTT. Its translation is CASSYDGNQPQHF. The chain joins TRBV27 to TRBJ1-5, with D hard to call. This CDR3 contains 13 residues. Looked up from germline, CDR1 is MNHEY and CDR2 is SMNVEV (reference sequence). V was cut by 8 bases and J by 2 bases, with 10 bases left in between.

As regards this clone: At one boundary the junction diverges from the germline segment, which might be a read error. The chain employs TRBV12-5 and TRBJ2-5; no firm D call. Germline V lookup: CDR1 LGHNT, CDR2 FRNRAP. This CDR3 contains 13 residues. This CDR3 reads CASGPPLLRSVNF. CDR3 sequence (DNA): TGTGCTAGTGGTCCCCCCCTTCTTCGGTCGGTTAACTTC.